This T cell receptor beta chain was sequenced during a study of blood T cells in healthy people across ages. A J-beta primer mix and a sample-barcoded 5' primer were used in a second PCR of about 6 to 12 cycles. TCRdb processed the 5' RACE reads anew with MiXCR; each CDR3 protein has one entry. The sample holds around 2 million distinct CDR3 sequences, 30% to 40% seen once. The germline V gene encodes CDR1 ENHRY and CDR2 SYGVKD. V lost 4 bases, J lost 1 base, and 2 bases stayed unmatched. The CDR3 has 14 amino acids. What was sequenced was blood. The V gene is TRBV10-3, the J gene TRBJ2-7, with 9 bases lining up with TRBD1. The sequence derives from a human donor in good health. The CDR3, as DNA: TGTGCCATCAGTGGGACAGGGGCTTCCTACGAGCAGTACTTC. This codes for CAISGTGASYEQYF.